This record concerns one T cell receptor beta chain sequence. This sample is part of a study of blood T cell repertoires in COVID-19. Study-wide context: Acute and convalescent COVID-19 samples came from the United States, Italy and Spain. PBMCs, B-cell-depleted T cells, or T cells provided the cDNA or gDNA that made up the material.

The CDR3 consists of 13 residues. V shed 4 bases and J shed 5 bases, with 9 bases lying between them. From germline, CDR1 is SGHTA and CDR2 FQGNSA. The protocol was immunoSEQ multiplex PCR, while the TCRdb copy is restricted to in-frame clones and leaves out a portion. The sample shows around 240,000 clones, 70% to 85% of them seen only once. The sequence was obtained from a woman in her thirties or forties who had recovered from COVID-19. The chain recombines TRBV7-2 with TRBJ1-5; possible D gene TRBD1, 6 bases. Source material: peripheral blood. CDR3 in amino acids: CASSSTGDQPQHF. The CDR3, as DNA: TGTGCCAGCAGCTCGACAGGTGATCAGCCCCAGCATTTT.